This T cell receptor (beta chain) was sequenced during a study of T-cell reconstitution after alpha-beta-depleted transplantation in children. Study-wide findings and caveats: The study reportedly traced alpha-beta T cells about two months after transplant to several hundred expanded graft clones. The high TCRbeta diversity at day 60 in some patients came from surviving recipient T cells and thymic progenitors. Most T-cell counts and diversity one year after the transplant came from T cells that were newly produced.

The V gene's germline CDR1 is ENHRY and CDR2 SYGVKD. Trimming took off 6 bases at V and 5 bases at J, with 14 bases between the two ends. There are 13 residues in the CDR3. This clonotype was recorded a few times. Its antigen is undetermined. Unique molecular identifiers featured in how the TCRbeta library was prepared. One entry per CDR3 protein results from TCRdb running MiXCR on the PCR reads. This repertoire shows 90,000 to 100,000 distinct CDR3 sequences, 20% to 30% found once; its top ten account for about 22%. The chain is built from TRBV10-3 and TRBJ2-7, with D uncertain. Here the sequenced sample was PBMCs, taken before TCRalphabeta/CD19-depleted stem cell transplant. This sequence originates from a boy aged 2 to 9 with acute lymphoblastic leukemia, due to receive a stem cell transplant. The CDR3 loop reads CAIRSGPPNEQYF. In nucleotides, the CDR3 is TGTGCCATCAGAAGTGGACCCCCAAACGAGCAGTACTTC.